This T cell receptor (beta chain) was recovered during a study of T cell responses to AZD1222 COVID-19 vaccine. About the study: It was second doses at about 4 or about 12 weeks that were pooled.

TCRdb keeps only in-frame clones here, not all; method: immunoSEQ multiplex PCR. The data hold about 170,000 clones, with about 89% observed a single time. In regard to this clone: Its matching antigen is unknown.

Points from the study as a whole: It should be noted that donors were predominantly white British and more often female, and clonal diversity was possibly underestimated. Baseline seropositivity characterized only 5 to 7 AZD1222 recipients.

The sample in question was peripheral blood, obtained on day 0 of AZD1222 vaccination. The receptor comes from an adult in good health.

The CDR3 region is CASSSSPAAGAYGYTF. The CDR3 region has the DNA TGTGCCAGCAGCTCGTCCCCGGCTGCAGGGGCGTATGGCTACACCTTC. This chain links TRBV7-9 with TRBJ1-2; TRBD1 might be the D (6 bases). V lost 4 bases, J lost 5 bases, and 20 bases lay in between. CDR1 and CDR2 from the germline V gene are SEHNR and FQNEAQ (reference sequence). CDR3 length equals 16 residues.